Each of the 5 T cell receptor beta chains below was sequenced from the same sample in a study of blood T cells in healthy people across ages. A sample-barcoded 5' primer and a J-beta primer mix were used in a second PCR of about 7 to 12 cycles. Each CDR3 protein gets one entry after TCRdb re-called the 5' RACE reads with MiXCR. Of some 730,000 distinct CDR3 sequences in the sample, about 24% were seen once. Specimen: blood. Every receptor here comes from a man aged 65 to 79 in good health.

This clonotype appeared a few times. This chain connects TRBV28 to TRBJ2-5; perhaps TRBD2 as D (5 bases). The J call may be in error: the DNA end matches TRBJ2-7 better. CDR1 is MDHEN, CDR2 SYDVKM, per germline. This CDR3 spans 13 amino acids. The CDR3 sequence is CASRMGVPYEQYF. In DNA, the CDR3 is TGTGCCAGCAGGATGGGAGTCCCCTACGAGCAGTACTTC.

The chain is built from TRBV19 and TRBJ1-4; perhaps TRBD1 as D (5 bases). Looked up from germline, CDR1 is LNHDA and CDR2 is SQIVND (reference sequence). Between the trimmed V and J ends, which lost 6 bases and 7 bases, there was a span of 18 bases. The CDR3 totals 15 residues. Here the CDR3 reads CASRDGGGSSEKLFF. CDR3 DNA sequence: TGTGCCAGTAGGGACGGCGGGGGATCGAGTGAAAAACTGTTTTTT.

This clonotype was observed a handful of times. J is TRBJ2-5 and V is TRBV10-3, with a weak D call TRBD1 (6 bases). Looked up from germline, CDR1 is ENHRY and CDR2 is SYGVKD. Trimming removed 0 bases at V and 4 bases at J, with 12 bases between. CDR3 size: 15 residues. The CDR3 nucleotides are TGTGCCATCAGTGAGTCGCAGGGGCGCGGAGAGACCCAGTACTTC. This translates into CAISESQGRGETQYF.

A note on this clonotype: Since no conserved phenylalanine or tryptophan closes the CDR3, a read error is the likely cause. The J gene is TRBJ2-2, the V gene TRBV7-3; 9 nucleotides align to TRBD2. With V trimmed by 4 bases and J by 7 bases, 16 bases remained unmatched. Germline V gene lookup returns CDR1 SGHTA and CDR2 FQGTGA. The CDR3 consists of 18 residues. CDR3 sequence: CASSSLGSASGNGGELFS. The CDR3, as DNA: TGTGCCAGCAGCTCCCTTGGGAGCGCTAGCGGGAACGGCGGGGAGCTGTTTTCT.

The gene calls are TRBV7-2 and TRBJ2-3, with 9 bases fitting TRBD2. CDR1 is SGHTA, CDR2 FQGNSA, per germline. V gave up 4 bases and J gave up 6 bases; unmatched junction bases: 5. CDR3 size: 14 residues. The DNA of the CDR3 is TGTGCCAGCAGCTGGCGCGGGAGGGGGGATACGCAGTATTTT. Encoded protein: CASSWRGRGDTQYF.